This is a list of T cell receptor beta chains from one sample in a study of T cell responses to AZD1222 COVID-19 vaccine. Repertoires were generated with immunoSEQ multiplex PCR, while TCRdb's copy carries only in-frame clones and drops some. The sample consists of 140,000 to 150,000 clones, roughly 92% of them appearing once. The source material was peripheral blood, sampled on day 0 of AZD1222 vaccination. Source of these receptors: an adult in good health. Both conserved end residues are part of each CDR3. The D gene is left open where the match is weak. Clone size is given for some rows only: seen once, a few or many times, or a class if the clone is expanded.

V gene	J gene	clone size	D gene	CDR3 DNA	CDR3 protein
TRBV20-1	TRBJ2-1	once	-	TGCAGTGCTAGTTCCAGTTTTACCTACAATGAGCAGTTCTTC	CSASSSFTYNEQFF
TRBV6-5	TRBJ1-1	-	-	TGTGCCAGCAGTAACACCATGAACACTGAAGCTTTCTTT	CASSNTMNTEAFF
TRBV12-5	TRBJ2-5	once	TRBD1	TGTGCTAGTGTTCGGGACAGCATCCAAGAGACCCAGTACTTC	CASVRDSIQETQYF
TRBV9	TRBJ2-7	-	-	TGTGCCGGAGGGGTCTACCCGGGGACCTACGAGCAGTACTTC	CAGGVYPGTYEQYF
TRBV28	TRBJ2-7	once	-	TGTGCCAGCAGTGCCAGATTCGAGCAGTACTTC	CASSARFEQYF
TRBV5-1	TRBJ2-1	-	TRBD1	TGCGCCAGCAGCTTGGAGGGACAGGCTTACAATGAGCAGTTCTTC	CASSLEGQAYNEQFF
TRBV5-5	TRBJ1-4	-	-	TGTGCCAGCAGCTTGGTGGGGGGGACAACTAATGAAAAACTGTTTTTT	CASSLVGGTTNEKLFF
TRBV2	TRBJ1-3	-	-	TGTGCCAGCAGTGACTACAGCCCTCGTTCTGGAAACACCATATATTTT	CASSDYSPRSGNTIYF
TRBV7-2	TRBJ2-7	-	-	TGTGCCAGCTCTGCTTCTAGCTCCTACGAGCAGTACTTC	CASSASSSYEQYF
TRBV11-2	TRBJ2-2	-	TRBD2	TGTGCCAGCAGCTTAGCCAGGACTAGCGGGAGGGCCGGGGAGCTGTTTTTT	CASSLARTSGRAGELFF
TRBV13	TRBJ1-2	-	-	TGTGCCAGCAGCTGGTTTAGTTCCGATGCTGAACCTAACTATGGCTACACCTTC	CASSWFSSDAEPNYGYTF
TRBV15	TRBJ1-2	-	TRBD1	TGTGCCACCAGCCTTGGTTTTCCGGACAGGCTTCGTCGGGGCTACACCTTC	CATSLGFPDRLRRGYTF
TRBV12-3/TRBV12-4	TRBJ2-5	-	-	TGTGCCAGCAGGGGACTTATAGAGACCCAGTACTTC	CASRGLIETQYF
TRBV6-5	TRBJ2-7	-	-	TGTGCCAGCAGTCCCAGCCCCACAGGGAGCTACGAGCAGTACTTC	CASSPSPTGSYEQYF
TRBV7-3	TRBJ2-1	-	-	TGTGCCAGCAGCTTAACCAGGCCGAATGAGCAGTTCTTC	CASSLTRPNEQFF
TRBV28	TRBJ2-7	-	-	TGTGCCAGCAGTTTTTGGGGGGATTACGAGCAGTACTTC	CASSFWGDYEQYF
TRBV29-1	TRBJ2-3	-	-	TGCAGCGTTGCCCTAAGAGGAGCTAGCACAGATACGCAGTATTTT	CSVALRGASTDTQYF
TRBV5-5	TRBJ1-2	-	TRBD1	TGTGCCAGCAGCGCCATACAGGGGGTAGCTAACTATGGCTACACCTTC	CASSAIQGVANYGYTF
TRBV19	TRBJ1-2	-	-	TGTGCCAGTAGTATCCGGGGGCCCTATGGCTACACCTTC	CASSIRGPYGYTF
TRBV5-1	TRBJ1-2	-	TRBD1	TGCGCCAGCAGTGCCGGGACAGGGGATGGTGGCTACACCTTC	CASSAGTGDGGYTF
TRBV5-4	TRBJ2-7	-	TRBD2	TGTGCCAGCAGCCAGGGACTAGCGGACTACGAGCAGTACTTC	CASSQGLADYEQYF
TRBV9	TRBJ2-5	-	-	TGTGCCAGCAGCCCCATGGGGGGAAGAGAGACCCAGTACTTC	CASSPMGGRETQYF
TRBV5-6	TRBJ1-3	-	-	TGTGCCAGCAGCTTGGGAGGGACCTCTGGAAACACCATATATTTT	CASSLGGTSGNTIYF
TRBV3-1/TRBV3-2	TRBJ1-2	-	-	TGTGCCAGCAGCCACGGGGACCACAGAACTAACTATGGCTACACCTTC	CASSHGDHRTNYGYTF
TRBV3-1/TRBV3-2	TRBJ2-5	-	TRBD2	TGTGCCAGCAGCCAAGCCCTAAGCGGGGGACTCGCGGAGACCCAGTACTTC	CASSQALSGGLAETQYF